This T cell receptor (beta chain) was identified in a study of T-cell memory formation after mild COVID-19. MiXCR, applied by TCRdb to the 5' RACE reads, yields one record per CDR3 protein. Of just under 550,000 distinct CDR3 sequences listed, roughly 22% are singletons. The CDR3 contains 16 residues. Trimming at V came to 4 bases and at J to 4 bases, leaving 9 bases not matched to a gene. Germline assignment: CDR1 ENHRY and CDR2 SYGVKD. This clonotype was picked up a small number of times. The chain carries TRBV10-3 and TRBJ2-1; 8 bases line up with TRBD1. The sequenced material came from PBMCs or a T cell subset sorted from them (not recorded which). The receptor comes from an adult woman who had mild COVID-19 (a few samples of this study predate the infection). Cell type and time point are not known. CDR3: CAISGHDRGEYNEQFF. The CDR3 nucleotides read TGTGCCATCAGTGGTCATGACAGGGGCGAATACAATGAGCAGTTCTTC.